One and the same sample provided the 20 T cell receptor beta chains below, sequenced in a study of blood T cells in healthy people across ages. Together with a sample-barcoded 5' primer, a J-beta primer mix was included in a second PCR lasting about 7 to 11 cycles. MiXCR, applied by TCRdb to the 5' RACE reads, yields one record per CDR3 protein. The top ten hold less than 20% of the sample, which has over 550,000 distinct CDR3 sequences, about 30% seen once. Material for sequencing was blood. These receptors were taken from a woman aged 80 or older in good health.

The gene calls are TRBV7-8 and TRBJ2-6, with D perhaps TRBD1 or TRBD2 (5 bases each). The CDR3 runs to 17 residues. V lost 1 base and J lost 0, with 10 bases in between. Germline values: CDR1 SGHVS, CDR2 FQNEAQ. The CDR3 DNA reads as TGTGCCAGCAGCTTAGTTGAGGGGTACTCTGGGGCCAACGTCCTGACTTTC. Amino acids: CASSLVEGYSGANVLTF.

In this sample, this clonotype turned up many times. A much larger clone differs by one base, so this may be a read error. V gene TRBV7-9 combines with J gene TRBJ2-1; tentatively, D is TRBD1 or TRBD2 (6 bases each). The J call may be in error: the DNA end matches TRBJ2-7 better. The V gene's germline CDR1 is SEHNR and CDR2 FQNEAQ (reference sequence). This CDR3 region has 16 residues. The chain's CDR3 is CASSLSGGPTYNEQYF. CDR3 coding DNA: TGTGCCAGCAGCTTAAGTGGGGGGCCAACCTACAATGAGCAGTACTTC.

The genes are TRBV20-1 and TRBJ2-3, with 7 bases aligning to TRBD2. V lost 6 bases, J lost 2 bases, and 11 bases stayed unmatched. The CDR3 is made up of 15 amino acids. Per the germline V gene, CDR1 is DFQATT and CDR2 is SNEGSKA (reference sequence). The CDR3 DNA reads as TGCAGTGCACCCGCGGGGGTAACACCCACAGATACGCAGTATTTT. Amino acids: CSAPAGVTPTDTQYF.

This chain joins TRBV30 and TRBJ1-1; tentatively, D is TRBD1 (5 bases). The CDR3 extends over 13 amino acids. The germline gives CDR1 GTSNPN, CDR2 SVGIG (reference sequence). With 8 bases removed from V and 4 bases from J, the gap between germline ends came to 17 bases. The CDR3, as DNA: TGTGCCCGGACCGGGACCCACCCCACTGAAGCTTTCTTT. As protein: CARTGTHPTEAFF.

A remark on this clonotype: At one end, the junction sequence differs from germline, possibly due to a read error. This rearrangement joins TRBV15 to TRBJ2-3; TRBD2 agrees at 8 bases. This CDR3 region has 15 residues. Germline V gives CDR1 LNHNV, CDR2 YYDKDF (reference sequence). CDR3 coding DNA: TGCGCCACCGGCACCCGAGCGGGAGCGTCAGATACGCAGTATTTT. Encoded protein: CATGTRAGASDTQYF.

V usage is TRBV7-9 and J usage is TRBJ1-1; unclear D gene. The germline gives CDR1 SEHNR, CDR2 FQNEAQ (reference sequence). V was cut by 8 bases and J by 5 bases, with 12 bases left in between. The CDR3 spans 12 residues. The CDR3 sequence is CASGKGGTEAFF. The CDR3 DNA is TGTGCCAGCGGCAAAGGTGGTACTGAAGCTTTCTTT.

This clonotype was detected many times. The chain carries TRBV12-3 or TRBV12-4 and TRBJ2-3; a possible D gene is TRBD2 (6 bases). V gave up 6 bases and J gave up 0 bases, with 7 bases separating them. The CDR3 contains 13 residues. The CDR3, as DNA: TGTGCCAGCAGGGGGACTAGCACAGATACGCAGTATTTT. Encoded protein: CASRGTSTDTQYF.

At least ten counts were recorded for this clonotype. This sequence joins TRBV7-9 and TRBJ2-3, with 7 bases that match TRBD1. Germline V gives CDR1 SEHNR, CDR2 FQNEAQ (reference sequence). Trimming removed 5 bases from V and 3 bases from J; junction bases left unmatched: 11. The CDR3 spans 16 residues. The CDR3: CASSQSRQGGTDTQYF. In nucleotides, the CDR3 is TGTGCCAGCAGCCAAAGCCGACAGGGCGGTACAGATACGCAGTATTTT.

The chain combines TRBV3-1 with TRBJ1-6, with D uncertain. Looked up from germline, CDR1 is LGHDT and CDR2 is YNNKEL (reference sequence). Trimming left V 2 bases short and J 18 bases short, with 17 bases between. The CDR3 loop spans 13 amino acids. CDR3 nucleotide sequence: TGTGCCAGCAGCCAAATGGGCGGCTCACTCCCCCACTTT. This gives the protein CASSQMGGSLPHF.

As to this clonotype: This may be a read error, as it is one base from a much larger clone. The J gene is TRBJ2-1, the V gene TRBV5-1; 9 bases align to TRBD1. V shed 10 bases, J shed 9 bases, and the junction held 14 bases outside the gene matches. Germline V gives CDR1 SGHRS, CDR2 YFSETQ. The CDR3 contains 14 residues. The DNA of the CDR3 is TGCGCCGGCACGAGGGGACAGGGCGGGGGTGAGCAGTTCTTC. Translating gives CAGTRGQGGGEQFF.

This clonotype was observed at least ten times. The chain uses TRBV6-2 or TRBV6-3 and TRBJ1-5; the D gene is possibly TRBD1 (5 bases). The V and J ends lost 7 bases and 2 bases respectively, with 12 bases between them. Germline values: CDR1 MNHEY, CDR2 SVGEGT. The CDR3 extends over 14 amino acids. CDR3 sequence (DNA): TGTGCCAGCACGGACGGGGGTGGCAATCAGCCCCAGCATTTT. Its protein product is CASTDGGGNQPQHF.

J is TRBJ2-7 and V is TRBV12-3 or TRBV12-4; D remains unclear. The J call may be faulty, since TRBJ2-5 better matches the DNA end. This CDR3 spans 13 amino acids. As DNA, the CDR3 is TGTGCCAGCAGCCAGGACCGCCACGAGACCCAGTACTTC. It is translated as CASSQDRHETQYF.

Ten or more counts support this clonotype. The CDR3 bases are TGTGCCAGCAGCTTAGAGGCAGGGGCGGGCTACACCTTC. Residues: CASSLEAGAGYTF. This sequence joins TRBV7-8 and TRBJ1-2; D perhaps matches TRBD1 (6 bases). The germline CDR1 and CDR2 sequences are SGHVS and FQNEAQ. V was pared by 1 base and J by 8 bases, with 11 bases between. The CDR3 totals 13 residues.

This clonotype was observed a handful of times. The V and J genes are TRBV20-1 and TRBJ1-1; D is undetermined. The germline V and J ends were trimmed by 4 bases and 7 bases, with 13 bases remaining between them. CDR3 size: 12 residues. Germline CDR1 DFQATT, CDR2 SNEGSKA (reference sequence). In DNA form, the CDR3 reads TGCAGTGCTAAACCCGGTCAACTTGAAGCTTTCTTT. Amino acids: CSAKPGQLEAFF.

There are a few counts of this clonotype. This chain connects TRBV4-3 to TRBJ1-1; D may be TRBD1 (5 bases). Germline values: CDR1 LGHNA, CDR2 YSLEER. The CDR3 is 15 residues long. V lost 0 bases and J lost 6, with 14 bases in between. CDR3 DNA sequence: TGCGCCAGCAGCCAAGATTTAGTCCGAGGGGCTGAAGCTTTCTTT. Encoded protein: CASSQDLVRGAEAFF.

This chain joins TRBV30 and TRBJ1-6; D is ambiguous. Trimming left V 8 bases short and J 7 bases short, with 9 bases between. In germline, CDR1 is GTSNPN, CDR2 SVGIG (reference sequence). This CDR3 comprises 11 residues. CDR3 in DNA: TGTGCCGGCGCAGGCAATTCACCCCTCCACTTT. This gives the protein CAGAGNSPLHF.

As for this clonotype: This may be a read error, as it is one base from a much larger clone. The gene calls are TRBV19 and TRBJ2-7; D might be TRBD2 (7 bases). The length of the CDR3 is 14 residues. Looked up from germline, CDR1 is LNHDA and CDR2 is SQIVND (reference sequence). This chain's CDR3 is CAGSIGRGPYEQYF. The CDR3 DNA sequence: TGTGCCGGTAGTATCGGGCGGGGGCCCTACGAGCAGTACTTC.

V gene TRBV12-3 or TRBV12-4 combines with J gene TRBJ2-1; 14 nucleotides match TRBD2. Losses at the gene ends were 4 bases for V and 6 bases for J; bases not matched to a gene: 11. The CDR3 covers 18 residues. The CDR3 region has the DNA TGTGCCAGCAGTTCAACGACTAGCGGGAGGGCTAGAGGCAATGAGCAGTTCTTC. Its protein is CASSSTTSGRARGNEQFF.

This clonotype was seen ten or more times. V is TRBV7-9 and J is TRBJ2-1, with 9 nucleotides matching TRBD2. Germline V CDR1 and CDR2: SEHNR, FQNEAQ (reference sequence). The length of the CDR3 is 17 residues. After removal of 5 bases from V and 2 bases from J, the junction contained 10 bases not matched to a gene. The CDR3 loop is CASSPNPGGGAYNEQFF. The CDR3 DNA is TGTGCCAGCAGCCCGAACCCGGGCGGGGGGGCCTACAATGAGCAGTTCTTC.

The V call is TRBV7-2, the J call TRBJ2-5; D not certain. Germline CDR1 reads SGHTA; CDR2 reads FQGNSA. V was pared by 5 bases and J by 4 bases, with 8 bases between. The CDR3 loop spans 12 amino acids. The CDR3 reads CASSATRETQYF. The CDR3 bases are TGTGCCAGCAGCGCTACCAGAGAGACCCAGTACTTC.